Following are 7 T cell receptor beta chains from one sample sequenced in a study of T cell responses to AZD1222 COVID-19 vaccine listed by TCRdb under 2021. Taken with the paper, the label for time point translates to: baseline before first vaccination. Libraries were built with the immunoSEQ multiplex PCR assay. TCRdb took over this immuneACCESS table, retaining in-frame rearrangements with V and J assigned. Such tables are incomplete; in checked studies, under half of the missing clones stem from an unresolved V gene, and the remainder is unexplained. The sample has fewer than 150,000 clones on record, approximately 89% of them singletons. Jointly, the top ten make up 4% to 6% of the sample. This material consisted of peripheral blood, taken on day 0 of AZD1222 vaccination. The source of these receptors is an adult in good health.

The chain joins TRBV5-4 to TRBJ1-3; D gene ambiguous. The CDR3 has 14 amino acids. Germline lookup yields CDR1 SGHNT and CDR2 YYREEE (reference sequence). The V end was cut by 1 base, the J end by 3 bases, with 8 bases between. Here the CDR3 reads CASSLHGVGNTIYF. For the CDR3, the DNA is TGTGCCAGCAGCTTGCATGGGGTTGGAAACACCATATATTTT.

The rearrangement joins TRBV3-1 (or the pseudogene TRBV3-2) to TRBJ1-2, with 11 bases aligning to TRBD1. Losses at the gene ends were 3 bases for V and 4 bases for J; bases not matched to a gene: 10. Germline V lookup: CDR1 LGHDT, CDR2 YNNKEL (reference sequence). The CDR3 loop spans 17 amino acids. The CDR3 bases are TGTGCCAGCAGCCAGCCAACCGGGACAGGGGGTATCTATGGCTACACCTTC. Translating it yields CASSQPTGTGGIYGYTF.

This clone was found once. One end of the junction is discordant with germline, which a read error may explain. The rearrangement uses TRBV7-2 and TRBJ2-3; tentatively, D is TRBD2 (7 bases). Germline loops: CDR1 SGHTA, CDR2 FQGNSA. The CDR3 is 13 amino acids. DNA of the CDR3: TGTGCCAGCAGCTTAGGTTCGGCGGGGGCTCGATTCTTT. Translated: CASSLGSAGARFF.

This sequence joins TRBV18 and TRBJ2-3; D is perhaps TRBD1 (5 bases). The CDR3 covers 15 residues. Germline-derived CDR1 and CDR2 are KGHSH and LQKENI. V lost 5 bases, J lost 3 bases, and 15 bases lay in between. The chain's CDR3 is CASSISRQPTDTQYF. The CDR3 bases are TGTGCCAGCTCAATTTCCCGACAGCCTACAGATACGCAGTATTTT. The variable domain in full, completed from reference TRBV18 and TRBJ2-3, reads NAGVMQNPRHLVRRRGQEARLRCSPMKGHSHVYWYRQLPEEGLKFMVYLQKENIIDESGMPKERFSAEFPKEGPSILRIQQVVRGDSAAYFCASSISRQPTDTQYFGPGTRLTVL.

V is TRBV5-1 and J is TRBJ1-1; D may be TRBD1 (6 bases). The germline CDR1 and CDR2 sequences are SGHRS and YFSETQ. The V end was cut by 4 bases, the J end by 0 bases, with 10 bases between. The CDR3 loop spans 14 amino acids. CDR3 in amino acids: CASSPDSLNTEAFF. The CDR3 DNA reads as TGCGCCAGCAGCCCGGACAGCCTGAACACTGAAGCTTTCTTT.

The chain joins TRBV5-1 to TRBJ1-3; TRBD1 is a possible D gene (6 bases). The germline CDR1 and CDR2 sequences are SGHRS and YFSETQ. The ends were cut back, 1 base at V and 8 bases at J, with 19 bases in the middle. CDR3 length: 16 residues. For the CDR3, the DNA is TGCGCCAGCAGCTTGTCCCCCCCCAGGGGTTTTGACACCATATATTTT. This sequence encodes CASSLSPPRGFDTIYF.

This rearrangement joins TRBV9 to TRBJ1-2; TRBD1 aligns across 8 bases. This CDR3 region has 14 residues. The V gene end was trimmed by 2 bases and the J gene end by 2 bases; junction bases not matched to a gene: 2. Germline assignment: CDR1 SGDLS and CDR2 YYNGEE. The CDR3 region is CASSVTGANYGYTF. The CDR3 region has the DNA TGTGCCAGCAGCGTGACAGGGGCGAACTATGGCTACACCTTC.